The 14 T cell receptor beta chains below all came from one sample that was sequenced in a study of T cells in Graves' hyperthyroidism and ophthalmopathy. Amplification targeted TCR beta CDR3 regions from RNA transcripts. An initial round of RT-PCR targeting the TCR CDR3 relied on the HTBI primer set. From the multiplex PCR reads, TCRdb called clonotypes with MiXCR, one entry per CDR3 protein. The sample consists of about 300,000 distinct CDR3 sequences, roughly an eighth of them appearing once. The sequenced sample consisted of blood. The receptors here all came from a woman aged 40 to 50 with Graves' hyperthyroidism.

This clonotype turned up a few times. A much larger clone sits a single nucleotide away, making a read error possible. This rearrangement joins TRBV6-1 to TRBJ1-1; 7 bases fit TRBD1. The ends lost 6 bases at V and 0 bases at J; junction bases unmatched: 4. The CDR3 runs 14 residues. Germline V gene sequence: CDR1 MNHNS, CDR2 SASEGT. Here the CDR3 reads CASSAGGLNTEAFF. The DNA for the CDR3 is TGTGCCAGCAGCGCAGGGGGTTTGAACACTGAAGCTTTCTTT.

This sequence joins TRBV18 and TRBJ2-5, with TRBD2 matching over 8 bases. V trimming: 0 bases; J trimming: 3 bases; junction bases outside the gene matches: 6. The length of the CDR3 is 16 residues. Germline loops: CDR1 KGHSH, CDR2 LQKENI. In nucleotides, the CDR3 is TGTGCCAGCTCACCACCGTTAGCGGGACTGGAAGAGACCCAGTACTTC. As protein: CASSPPLAGLEETQYF.

This clonotype occurred many times. The chain joins TRBV9 to TRBJ2-5; maybe TRBD2 (6 bases). The length of the CDR3 is 15 residues. V was trimmed by 2 bases and J by 5 bases, leaving 16 bases between them. CDR1 and CDR2 (germline): SGDLS, YYNGEE. Here the CDR3 reads CASSVGTFPAETQYF. The CDR3 DNA follows: TGTGCCAGCAGCGTCGGGACTTTTCCGGCGGAGACCCAGTACTTC.

This clonotype was recorded at least ten times. V usage is TRBV3-1 and J usage is TRBJ2-7, with D possibly TRBD1 on 6 matching bases. In germline, CDR1 is LGHDT, CDR2 YNNKEL (reference sequence). The CDR3 has 14 amino acids. Between the trimmed V and J ends, which lost 1 base and 4 bases, there was a span of 11 bases. CDR3 nucleotides: TGTGCCAGCAGCCAAGGACGGGACACTTACGAGCAGTACTTC. Its translation is CASSQGRDTYEQYF.

The table lists this clonotype with a few counts. The rearrangement joins TRBV28 to TRBJ1-5; D unclear. V dropped 7 bases and J dropped 5 bases, with 9 bases sitting between them. Germline assignment: CDR1 MDHEN and CDR2 SYDVKM. The CDR3 runs to 12 residues. This chain's CDR3 is CASTLGDQPQHF. The CDR3 DNA follows: TGTGCCAGCACGCTGGGAGATCAGCCCCAGCATTTT.

In its sample, this clonotype was seen a few times. This chain links TRBV27 with TRBJ2-7; D call uncertain. V lost 2 bases, J lost 2 bases, and 13 bases lay in between. The germline V gene encodes CDR1 MNHEY and CDR2 SMNVEV (reference sequence). CDR3 length equals 15 residues. The CDR3 loop is CASSLPRAWPYEQYF. The CDR3 nucleotides read TGTGCCAGCAGTTTACCAAGAGCGTGGCCCTACGAGCAGTACTTC.

The chain has TRBV28 and TRBJ2-7, with 9 bases identical to TRBD1. There are 16 residues in the CDR3. The trim removed 0 bases at V and 3 bases at J, leaving 6 bases unmatched. The germline gives CDR1 MDHEN, CDR2 SYDVKM. For the CDR3, the DNA is TGTGCCAGCAGTTTATGGAAGGACAGGGGAGTCTACGAGCAGTACTTC. It yields the protein CASSLWKDRGVYEQYF.

This clonotype was picked up many times. This chain connects TRBV24-1 to TRBJ2-2, with D hard to call. The CDR3 length is 15 residues. Trimming took 3 bases from V and 6 from J, leaving 13 bases between them. Germline CDR1 KGHDR, CDR2 SFDVKD. Here the CDR3 reads CATSDTDILSGELFF. The CDR3 DNA reads as TGTGCCACCAGTGATACCGACATTTTATCCGGGGAGCTGTTTTTT.

This rearrangement joins TRBV5-6 to TRBJ2-7, with D hard to call. Germline loops: CDR1 SGHDT, CDR2 YYEEEE. Trimming cost V 7 bases and J 2 bases, with 16 bases left between them. The CDR3 extends over 14 amino acids. The CDR3 protein is CASSGPFPTYEQYF. CDR3 bases: TGTGCCAGCTCCGGCCCATTCCCAACCTACGAGCAGTACTTC. The full variable domain, in which reference TRBV5-6 and TRBJ2-7 provide the parts outside the CDR3, is DAGVTQSPTHLIKTRGQQVTLRCSPKSGHDTVSWYQQALGQGPQFIFQYYEEEERQRGNFPDRFSGHQFPNYSSELNVNALLLGDSALYLCASSGPFPTYEQYFGPGTRLTVT.

This clonotype was observed many times. The chain has TRBV12-3 or TRBV12-4 and TRBJ2-3; D is unclear. V was pared by 1 base and J by 2 bases, with 7 bases between. CDR3 length equals 14 residues. CDR3 nucleotides: TGTGCCAGCAGTTTAGTAGGGATCACAGATACGCAGTATTTT. Encoded protein: CASSLVGITDTQYF.

This clonotype was detected many times. The V call is TRBV7-9, the J call TRBJ1-2, with TRBD1 matching 9 bases. The trim removed 1 base at V and 6 bases at J, leaving 6 bases unmatched. The CDR3 extends over 15 amino acids. CDR1 is SEHNR, CDR2 FQNEAQ, per germline (reference sequence). The DNA of the CDR3 is TGTGCCAGCAGCTTAGGGACAGGGGAAGGGGATGGCTACACCTTC. Translating gives CASSLGTGEGDGYTF.

In its sample, this clonotype was seen many times. An end of the junction differs from the germline gene, which may be a read error. This chain links TRBV6-2 or TRBV6-3 with TRBJ2-3; D remains unclear. The CDR3 consists of 15 residues. Germline V CDR1 and CDR2: MNHEY, SVGEGT. CDR3 amino acids: CASSYSARNTDTQYF. The CDR3 DNA is TGTGCCAGCAGCTACTCAGCGCGCAACACAGATACGCAGTATTTT.

This clonotype was found many times. This sequence joins TRBV12-3 or TRBV12-4 and TRBJ2-5, with D maybe TRBD1 (5 bases). Trimming took 0 bases from V and 5 from J, leaving 10 bases between them. The CDR3 sequence is 14 residues long. The CDR3 DNA reads TGTGCCAGCAGTTTAGCAGGGGTGAGGGAGACCCAGTACTTC. Its protein product is CASSLAGVRETQYF.

This clonotype showed up many times. The gene calls are TRBV6-5 and TRBJ1-1; 10 bases are a match to TRBD1. The germline CDR1 and CDR2 sequences are MNHEY and SVGAGI. The V and J ends lost 2 bases and 10 bases, in that order; junction bases with no gene match: 4. This CDR3 region has 13 residues. DNA of the CDR3: TGTGCCAGCAGTTACGGTGACAGGGGGCGAGCTTTCTTT. As protein: CASSYGDRGRAFF.